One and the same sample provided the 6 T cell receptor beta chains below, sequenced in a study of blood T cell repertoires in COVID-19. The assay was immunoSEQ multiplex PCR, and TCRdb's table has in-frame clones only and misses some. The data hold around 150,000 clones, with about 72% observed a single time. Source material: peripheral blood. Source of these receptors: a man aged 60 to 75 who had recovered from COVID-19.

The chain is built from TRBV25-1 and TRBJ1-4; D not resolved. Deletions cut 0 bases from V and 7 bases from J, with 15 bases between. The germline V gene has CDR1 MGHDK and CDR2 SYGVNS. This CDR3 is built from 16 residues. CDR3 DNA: TGTGCCAGCAGTGAATATACGGGTTCCCGGGTTGAAAAACTGTTTTTT. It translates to CASSEYTGSRVEKLFF.

The CDR3 here is CASSPRLTNYNEQFF. CDR3 DNA sequence: TGTGCCAGCAGCCCAAGACTCACCAACTACAATGAGCAGTTCTTC. V is TRBV9 and J is TRBJ2-1; the D is unclear. V was pared by 4 bases and J by 3 bases, with 14 bases between. The V gene's germline CDR1 is SGDLS and CDR2 YYNGEE. CDR3 length: 15 amino acids.

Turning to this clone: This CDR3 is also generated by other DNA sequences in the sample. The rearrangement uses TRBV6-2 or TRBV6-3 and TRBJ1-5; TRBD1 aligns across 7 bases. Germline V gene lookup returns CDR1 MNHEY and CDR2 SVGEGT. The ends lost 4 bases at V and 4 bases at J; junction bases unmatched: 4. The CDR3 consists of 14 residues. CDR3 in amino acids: CASSSTGTNQPQHF. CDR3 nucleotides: TGTGCCAGCAGTTCGACAGGGACTAATCAGCCCCAGCATTTT.

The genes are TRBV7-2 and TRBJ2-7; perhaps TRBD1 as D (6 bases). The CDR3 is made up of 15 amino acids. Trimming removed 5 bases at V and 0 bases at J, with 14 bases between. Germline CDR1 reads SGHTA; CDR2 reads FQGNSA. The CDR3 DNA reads TGTGCCAGCAGCGTGGCAGGGGATCCCTCCTACGAGCAGTACTTC. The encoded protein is CASSVAGDPSYEQYF.

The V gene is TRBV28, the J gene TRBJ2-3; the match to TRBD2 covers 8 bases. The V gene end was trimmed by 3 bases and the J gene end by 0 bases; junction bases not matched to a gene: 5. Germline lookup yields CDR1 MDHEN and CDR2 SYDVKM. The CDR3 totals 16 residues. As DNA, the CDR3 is TGTGCCAGCAGTTTCCTTAGCGGGATTAGCACAGATACGCAGTATTTT. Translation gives CASSFLSGISTDTQYF.

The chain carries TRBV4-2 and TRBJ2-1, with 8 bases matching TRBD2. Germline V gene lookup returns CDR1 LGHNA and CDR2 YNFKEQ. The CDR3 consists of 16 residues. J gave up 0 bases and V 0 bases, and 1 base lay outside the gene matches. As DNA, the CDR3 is TGTGCCAGCAGCCAAGATAGCGGGGCCTCCTACAATGAGCAGTTCTTC. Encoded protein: CASSQDSGASYNEQFF.